The clone carrying this TCR beta chain was counted only a few times. The data stem from a study of cytomegalovirus exposure and HLA in healthy donors. A multiplex PCR was run with 60 Vbeta primers and 13 Jbeta primers. Sequenced by immunoSEQ multiplex PCR; TCRdb stores in-frame clones only, minus some. The data hold more than 95,000 clones, with about 69% observed a single time. The CDR3 sequence is 13 residues long. Germline V gene data show CDR1 as SGHTA and CDR2 as FQGNSA. Trimming took off 4 bases at V and 0 bases at J, with 6 bases between the two ends. The clonotype was recovered from a man aged 35-49 years in good health and CMV-seronegative. This chain joins TRBV7-2 and TRBJ2-5; D call uncertain. The sequenced sample consisted of PBMCs. In DNA form, the CDR3 reads TGTGCCAGCAGCTCCGAGTACCAAGAGACCCAGTACTTC. It yields the protein CASSSEYQETQYF.